This T cell receptor (beta chain) emerged from a study of cytomegalovirus exposure and HLA in healthy donors. General study findings and limits: An analysis that was carried out later associated about 17,000 TCR beta sequences with HLA alleles at 0.05 false discovery rate. Association of a missense DCLRE1C variant with TCR beta V- and J-gene trimming was reported in a later analysis.

This clone was counted only a few times. Its antigen is not identified. The study ran its PCR with 60 Vbeta and 13 Jbeta primers. The assay was immunoSEQ multiplex PCR, and TCRdb's table has in-frame clones only and misses some. Of 85,000 to 120,000 clones detected, about 69% appear once; the ten largest clones hold 4% to 5.5%. V was shortened by 4 bases and J by 2 bases, with 18 bases between the two germline ends. The CDR3 has 16 residues. Germline V CDR1 and CDR2: SGHRS, YFSETQ. The clonotype was recovered from a human donor in good health. The sequencing sample was made of PBMCs. V is TRBV5-1 and J is TRBJ1-2, with D possibly TRBD1 on 6 matching bases. The CDR3 loop reads CASSDLSGTRNYGYTF. In DNA, the CDR3 is TGCGCCAGCAGCGACCTATCCGGGACACGAAACTATGGCTACACCTTC.